The source of this T cell receptor (beta chain) is a study of OX40 agonist ivuxolimab in advanced cancers. Overall study context: People in dose escalation had one of these cancers: hepatocellular carcinoma, melanoma, renal cell or head and neck cancer.

The CDR3 is 14 amino acids. Germline-derived CDR1 and CDR2 are SGHAT and FQNNGV. V lost 8 bases to trimming and J lost 0 bases, with 11 bases between them. With baseline, cycle 4 day 1, and cycle 7 day 1 as timepoints, blood was sampled. Concerning this clone: Its antigen is as yet unknown.

Method: immunoSEQ multiplex PCR; TCRdb's copy keeps in-frame clones and lacks some. The data contain about 73,000 clones, roughly 90% of them singletons. Whole-study results and caveats: Mean expanded clone counts were higher in CD8+ than CD4+ T cells. Normalized T-cell clonal expansion was also low in a subset of nonresponders.

The receptor was derived from an adult with an advanced solid tumor such as melanoma, head and neck, liver or kidney cancer. The chain links TRBV11-2 to TRBJ2-1, with D possibly TRBD2 on 5 matching bases. This sample comprised CD4+ or CD8+ T cells sorted from blood, obtained in a trial of the OX40 agonist ivuxolimab. CDR3 residues: CASSEGDSYNEQFF. CDR3 coding DNA: TGTGCCAGCTCTGAGGGAGACTCCTACAATGAGCAGTTCTTC.